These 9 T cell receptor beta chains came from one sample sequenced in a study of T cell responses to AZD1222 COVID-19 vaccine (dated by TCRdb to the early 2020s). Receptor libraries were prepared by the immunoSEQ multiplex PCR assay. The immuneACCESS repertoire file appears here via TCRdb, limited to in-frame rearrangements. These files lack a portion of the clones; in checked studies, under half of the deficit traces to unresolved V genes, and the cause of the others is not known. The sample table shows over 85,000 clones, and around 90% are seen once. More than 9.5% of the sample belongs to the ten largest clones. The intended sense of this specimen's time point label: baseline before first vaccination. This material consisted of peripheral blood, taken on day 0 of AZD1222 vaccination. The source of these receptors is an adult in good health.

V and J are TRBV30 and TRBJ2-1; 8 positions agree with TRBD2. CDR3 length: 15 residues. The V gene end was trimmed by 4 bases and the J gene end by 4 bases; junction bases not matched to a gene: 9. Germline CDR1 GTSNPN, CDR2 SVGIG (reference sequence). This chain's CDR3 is CAWIGVGTSYNEQFF. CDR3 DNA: TGTGCCTGGATTGGCGTCGGGACTAGTTACAATGAGCAGTTCTTC. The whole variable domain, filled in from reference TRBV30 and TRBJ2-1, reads SQTIHQWPATLVQPVGSPLSLECTVEGTSNPNLYWYRQAAGRGLQLLFYSVGIGQISSEVPQNLSASRPQDRQFILSSKKLLLSDSGFYLCAWIGVGTSYNEQFFGPGTRLTVL.

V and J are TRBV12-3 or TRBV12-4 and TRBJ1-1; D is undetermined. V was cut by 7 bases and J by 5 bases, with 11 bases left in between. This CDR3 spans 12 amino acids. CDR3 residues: CASNFKRTEAFF. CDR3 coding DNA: TGTGCCAGCAATTTCAAAAGGACTGAAGCTTTCTTT.

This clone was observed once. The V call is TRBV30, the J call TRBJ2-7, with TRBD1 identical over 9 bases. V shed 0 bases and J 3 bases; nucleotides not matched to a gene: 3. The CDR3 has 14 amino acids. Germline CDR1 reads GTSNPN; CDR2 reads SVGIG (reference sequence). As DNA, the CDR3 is TGTGCCTGGAGTGTTGAGACAGGGGGCTACGAGCAGTACTTC. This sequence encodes CAWSVETGGYEQYF.

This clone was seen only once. The CDR3 here is CASRSIGTGELFF. CDR3 in DNA: TGTGCCAGTAGGTCGATTGGCACCGGGGAGCTGTTTTTT. The rearrangement joins TRBV19 to TRBJ2-2; D is uncertain. V lost 6 bases, J lost 4 bases, and 9 bases lay in between. This CDR3 comprises 13 residues. Germline V gene lookup returns CDR1 LNHDA and CDR2 SQIVND (reference sequence).

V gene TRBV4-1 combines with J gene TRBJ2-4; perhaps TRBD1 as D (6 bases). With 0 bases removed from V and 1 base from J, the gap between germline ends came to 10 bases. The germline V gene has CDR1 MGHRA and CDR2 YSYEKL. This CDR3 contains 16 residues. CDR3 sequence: CASSQETGWAKNIQYF. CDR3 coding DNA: TGCGCCAGCAGCCAAGAAACAGGGTGGGCCAAAAACATTCAGTACTTC.

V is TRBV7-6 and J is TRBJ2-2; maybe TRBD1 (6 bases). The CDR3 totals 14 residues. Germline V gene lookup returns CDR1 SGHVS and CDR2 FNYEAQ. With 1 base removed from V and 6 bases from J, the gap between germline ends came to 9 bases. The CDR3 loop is CASSLVQGPGELFF. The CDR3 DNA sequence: TGTGCCAGCAGCTTAGTTCAGGGGCCCGGGGAGCTGTTTTTT.

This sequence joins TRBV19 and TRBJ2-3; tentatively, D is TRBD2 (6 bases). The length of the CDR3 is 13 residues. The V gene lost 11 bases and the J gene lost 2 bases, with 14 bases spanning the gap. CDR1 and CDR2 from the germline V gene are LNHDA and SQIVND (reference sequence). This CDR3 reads CASVAGPTDTQYF. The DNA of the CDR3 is TGTGCCTCTGTGGCGGGACCCACAGATACGCAGTATTTT.

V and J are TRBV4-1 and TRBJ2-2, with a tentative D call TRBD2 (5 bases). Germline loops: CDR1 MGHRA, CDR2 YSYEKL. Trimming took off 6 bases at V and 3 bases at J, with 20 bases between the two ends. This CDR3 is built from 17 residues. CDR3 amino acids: CASRSQIPLGDTGELFF. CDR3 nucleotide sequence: TGCGCCAGCAGGTCCCAGATCCCGCTCGGGGACACCGGGGAGCTGTTTTTT.

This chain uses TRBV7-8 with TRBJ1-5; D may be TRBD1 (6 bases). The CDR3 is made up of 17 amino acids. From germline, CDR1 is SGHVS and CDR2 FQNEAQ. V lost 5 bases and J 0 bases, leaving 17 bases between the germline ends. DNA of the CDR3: TGTGCCAGCAGCCGCGACAGGCCCCGCAATAGCAATCAGCCCCAGCATTTT. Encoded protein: CASSRDRPRNSNQPQHF.